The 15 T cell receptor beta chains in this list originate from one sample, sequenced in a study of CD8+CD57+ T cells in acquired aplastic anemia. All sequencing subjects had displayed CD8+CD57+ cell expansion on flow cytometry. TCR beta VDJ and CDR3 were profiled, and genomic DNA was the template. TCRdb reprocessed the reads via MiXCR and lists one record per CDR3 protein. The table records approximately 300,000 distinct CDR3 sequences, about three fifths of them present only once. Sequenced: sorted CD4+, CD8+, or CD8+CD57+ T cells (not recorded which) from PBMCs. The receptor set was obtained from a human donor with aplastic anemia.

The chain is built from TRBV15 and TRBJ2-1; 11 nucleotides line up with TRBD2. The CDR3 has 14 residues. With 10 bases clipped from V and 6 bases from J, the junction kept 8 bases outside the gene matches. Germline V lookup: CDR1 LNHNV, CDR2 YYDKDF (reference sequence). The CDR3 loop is CASSGRVGGNEQFF. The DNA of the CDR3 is TGTGCCAGTAGCGGGAGGGTCGGGGGCAATGAGCAGTTCTTC.

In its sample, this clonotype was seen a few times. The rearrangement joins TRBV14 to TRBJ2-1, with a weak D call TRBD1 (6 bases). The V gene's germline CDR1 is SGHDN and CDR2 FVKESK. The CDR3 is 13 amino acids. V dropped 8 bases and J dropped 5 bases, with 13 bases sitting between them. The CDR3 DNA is TGTGCCAGCTCACTGACAGGAGACAATGAGCAGTTCTTC. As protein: CASSLTGDNEQFF.

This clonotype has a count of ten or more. The CDR3 loop is CASSLGNFIDRQETQYF. CDR3 DNA: TGTGCCAGCAGCTTAGGCAATTTCATCGATCGCCAAGAGACCCAGTACTTC. The chain links TRBV13 to TRBJ2-5, with unresolved D. This CDR3 region has 17 residues. CDR1 is PRHDT, CDR2 FYEKMQ, per germline (reference sequence). Trimming stripped 0 bases from V and 1 base from J, with 15 bases between.

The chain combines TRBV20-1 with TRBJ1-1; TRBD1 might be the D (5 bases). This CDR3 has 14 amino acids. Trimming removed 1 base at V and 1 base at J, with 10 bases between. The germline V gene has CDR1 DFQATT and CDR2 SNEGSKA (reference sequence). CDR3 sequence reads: CSARVGAGNTEAFF. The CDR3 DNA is TGCAGTGCTAGAGTAGGGGCTGGGAACACTGAAGCTTTCTTT.

The CDR3 sequence is CASKFGNTYEQYF. The CDR3 DNA reads TGTGCCAGCAAGTTCGGCAATACCTACGAGCAGTACTTC. J is TRBJ2-7 and V is TRBV27; no clear D gene. The V and J ends lost 7 bases and 2 bases respectively, with 12 bases between them. Germline V CDR1 and CDR2: MNHEY, SMNVEV (reference sequence). This CDR3 comprises 13 residues.

As DNA, the CDR3 is TGTGCCAGCAGCTTAGATGGCTCCTACAATCCACCCCTCCACTTT. Its translation is CASSLDGSYNPPLHF. The V and J genes are TRBV7-9 and TRBJ1-6, with D unresolved. The CDR3 is 15 amino acids. CDR1 and CDR2 from the germline V gene are SEHNR and FQNEAQ (reference sequence). The ends were cut back, 1 base at V and 11 bases at J, with 15 bases in the middle.

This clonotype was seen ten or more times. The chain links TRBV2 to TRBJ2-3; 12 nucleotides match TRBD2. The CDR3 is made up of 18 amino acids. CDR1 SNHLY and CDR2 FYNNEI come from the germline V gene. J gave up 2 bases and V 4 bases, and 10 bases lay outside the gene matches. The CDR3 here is CASSVSSGRASTTDTQYF. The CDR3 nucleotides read TGTGCCAGCAGTGTGTCTAGCGGGAGGGCCTCGACCACAGATACGCAGTATTTT.

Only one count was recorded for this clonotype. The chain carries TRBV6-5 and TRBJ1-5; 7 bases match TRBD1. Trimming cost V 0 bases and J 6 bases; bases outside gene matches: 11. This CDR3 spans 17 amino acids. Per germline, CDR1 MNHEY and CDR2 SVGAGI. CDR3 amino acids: CASSYSRQGGQAQPQHF. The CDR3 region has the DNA TGTGCCAGCAGTTACTCTCGACAGGGTGGACAAGCTCAGCCCCAGCATTTT.

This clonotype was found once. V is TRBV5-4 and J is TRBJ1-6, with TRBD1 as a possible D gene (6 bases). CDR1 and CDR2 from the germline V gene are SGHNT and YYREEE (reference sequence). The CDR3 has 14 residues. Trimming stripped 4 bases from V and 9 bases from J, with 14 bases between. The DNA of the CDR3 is TGTGCCAGCAGCACGCCTTTACAGGGTTCACCCCTCCACTTT. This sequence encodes CASSTPLQGSPLHF.

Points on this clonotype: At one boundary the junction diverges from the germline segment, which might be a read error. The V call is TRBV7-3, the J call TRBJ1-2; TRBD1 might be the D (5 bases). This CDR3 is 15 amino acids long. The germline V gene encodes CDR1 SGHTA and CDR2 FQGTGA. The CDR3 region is CASSEWGGMDYGYTF. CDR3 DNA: TGTGCCAGCAGTGAATGGGGGGGTATGGACTATGGTTACACCTTC.

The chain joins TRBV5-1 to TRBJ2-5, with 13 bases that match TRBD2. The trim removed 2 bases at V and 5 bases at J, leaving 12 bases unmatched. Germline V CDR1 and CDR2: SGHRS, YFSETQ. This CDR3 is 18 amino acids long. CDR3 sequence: CASSFGLAGAPRGETQYF. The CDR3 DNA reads TGCGCCAGCAGCTTCGGACTAGCGGGAGCCCCCCGCGGGGAGACCCAGTACTTC.

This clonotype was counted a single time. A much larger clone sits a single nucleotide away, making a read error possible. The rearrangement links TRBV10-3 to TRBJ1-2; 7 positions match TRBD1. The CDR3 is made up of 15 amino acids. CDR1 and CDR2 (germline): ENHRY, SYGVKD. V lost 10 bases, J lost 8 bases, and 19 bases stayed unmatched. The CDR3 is CASSPHQGQRGGYTF. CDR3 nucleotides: TGTGCCAGCAGCCCCCATCAGGGACAGAGGGGCGGCTACACCTTC.

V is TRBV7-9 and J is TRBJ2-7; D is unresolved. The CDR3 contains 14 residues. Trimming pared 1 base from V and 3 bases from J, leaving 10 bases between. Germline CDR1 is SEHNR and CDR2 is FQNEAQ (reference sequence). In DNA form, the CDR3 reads TGTGCCAGCAGCTTAGTTGGAATGTACTACGAGCAGTACTTC. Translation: CASSLVGMYYEQYF.

The CDR3 DNA reads TGTGCCAGCAGCCCCGACAGGGGCCCTAGCACAGATACGCAGTATTTT. This sequence encodes CASSPDRGPSTDTQYF. V usage is TRBV11-2 and J usage is TRBJ2-3; 8 bases fit TRBD1. Germline CDR1 reads SGHAT; CDR2 reads FQNNGV. The CDR3 totals 16 residues. The V and J ends lost 5 bases and 0 bases, in that order; junction bases with no gene match: 7.

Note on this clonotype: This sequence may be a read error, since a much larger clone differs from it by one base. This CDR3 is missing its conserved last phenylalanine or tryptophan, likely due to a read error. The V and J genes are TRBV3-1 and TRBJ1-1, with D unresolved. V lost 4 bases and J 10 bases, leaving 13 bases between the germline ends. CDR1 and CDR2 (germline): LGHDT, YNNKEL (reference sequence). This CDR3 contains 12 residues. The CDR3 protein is CASSLAPGGAFS. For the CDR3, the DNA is TGTGCCAGCAGCCTCGCGCCGGGTGGAGCTTTCTCT.